This TCR beta chain was observed in a study of neurological immune-mediated disorders. V lost 6 bases, J lost 2 bases, and 14 bases lay in between. Germline CDR1 MNHNY, CDR2 SVGAGI (reference sequence). CDR3 length equals 14 residues. This clonotype was seen many times. TCRdb redid the calling of the 5' RACE reads with MiXCR, one entry per CDR3 protein. The table has around 15,000 distinct CDR3 sequences, approximately 8.8% seen once. J is TRBJ2-7 and V is TRBV6-6; D is possibly TRBD2 (7 bases). The source of this sequence is a man between 50 and 59 years old in good health. What was sequenced was CD8+ T cells from blood. Here the CDR3 DNA reads TGTGCCAGCAGCCCCGGAGGGGGGGCCTACGAGCAGTACTTC. The encoded protein is CASSPGGGAYEQYF.